This TCR beta chain emerged from a study of glioma-infiltrating T cells. Amplification of TCR alpha and beta CDR3 regions from RNA used iRepertoire nested multiplex PCR. TCRdb ran MiXCR on the multiplex PCR reads and lists one entry per CDR3 protein. The repertoire includes fewer than 55,000 distinct CDR3 sequences, 20% to 25% of them detected once, and 5% to 8% sits in the top ten. Study findings and constraints: Tissue-blood divergence was below expectation in non-neoplastic patients, above in gliomas.

The germline CDR1 and CDR2 sequences are SQVTM and ANQGSEA. CDR3 size: 15 residues. The germline V and J ends were trimmed by 5 bases and 7 bases, with 24 bases remaining between them. On this clonotype: The target antigen is unknown. A read error is possible here, since a much larger clone lies one base away.

The sequenced material came from glioma tissue, nonneoplastic brain tissue, or PBMCs (not recorded which). V gene TRBV29-1 combines with J gene TRBJ2-7, with TRBD1 as a possible D gene (5 bases). The origin of this receptor is a human donor with low-grade glioma or glioblastoma, undergoing nonglioma brain surgery, or in good health (not recorded which). CDR3 DNA sequence: TGCAGCGTTATATCCGGCCTAGGTAACAGGAATGAGCAGTACTTC. Protein sequence: CSVISGLGNRNEQYF.